This T cell receptor (beta chain) was identified in a study of blood T cells in healthy people across ages. CDR3 length equals 13 residues. Germline V gene data show CDR1 as SGHVS and CDR2 as FNYEAQ. Using a J-beta primer mix together with a sample-barcoded 5' primer, a second PCR was run for about 7 to 12 cycles. TCRdb passed the 5' RACE reads through MiXCR, listing each CDR3 protein once. In the table there are around 990,000 distinct CDR3 sequences, under 30% of which are singletons. Findings and limits, study-wide: Unknown donor CMV status possibly confounded expanded clonotype changes. Diversity figures derived from one million T cells were judged to underestimate the true value.

This clonotype was observed a handful of times. Its antigen is as yet unknown. An end of the junction differs from the germline gene, which may be a read error. This sample also belongs to another study, concerning T cells of mothers and their children. That paper notes: Each mother gave over 9.5 million TCR beta CDR3 reads; each child, some 3 million.

The rearrangement uses TRBV7-6 and TRBJ2-7, with D perhaps TRBD2 (6 bases). The sample comprised blood. This clonotype originated in a girl aged 2-10 years in good health. The CDR3 is CASTLGGKYEQYF. The CDR3, as DNA: TGTGCCAGCACCTTAGGCGGGAAGTACGAGCAGTACTTC.